This T cell receptor beta chain comes out of a study of cytomegalovirus exposure and HLA in healthy donors. Broader study findings: Many donors carried some public TCRs, although rarity characterized most TCR sequences.

Germline CDR1 is SEHNR and CDR2 is FQNEAQ (reference sequence). This CDR3 spans 17 amino acids. As for this clone: Its target is unknown.

This PCR relied on a set of 60 Vbeta primers and 13 Jbeta primers. The authors' processing: Later reanalysis found approximately 80 million unique TCR beta chains, around 10 million of them shared. The table came from immunoSEQ multiplex PCR; TCRdb's copy has only in-frame clones and leaves some out. That table supplies the V and J calls and clone size; D and trimming were determined from the DNA. The sample holds over 150,000 clones, roughly 77% seen once. The sequence came from a woman in her forties or fifties in good health and CMV-seropositive. Sequenced sample: PBMCs. This chain uses TRBV7-9 with TRBJ2-5, with TRBD1 as a possible D gene (6 bases). The DNA matches TRBJ2-7 better at its end, which makes the J call doubtful. CDR3 bases: TGTGCCAGCAGCTTGACGTCAGGGGAAACATTGTCCTACGAGCAGTACTTC. Protein product: CASSLTSGETLSYEQYF.